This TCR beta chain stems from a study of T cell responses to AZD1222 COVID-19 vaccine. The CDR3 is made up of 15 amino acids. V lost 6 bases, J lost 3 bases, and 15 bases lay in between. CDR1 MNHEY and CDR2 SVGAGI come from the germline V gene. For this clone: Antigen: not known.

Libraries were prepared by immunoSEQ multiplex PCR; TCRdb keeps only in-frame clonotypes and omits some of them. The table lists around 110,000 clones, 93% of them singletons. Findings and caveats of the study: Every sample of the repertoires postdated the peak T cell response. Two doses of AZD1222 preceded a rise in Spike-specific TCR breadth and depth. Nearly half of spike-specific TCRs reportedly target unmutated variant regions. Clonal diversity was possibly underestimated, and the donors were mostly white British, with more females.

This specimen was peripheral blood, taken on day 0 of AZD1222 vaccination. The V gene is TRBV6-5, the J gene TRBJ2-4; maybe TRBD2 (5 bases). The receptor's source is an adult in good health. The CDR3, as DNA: TGTGCCAGCAGAAAAGGGTGGGGAGACAAAAACATTCAGTACTTC. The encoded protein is CASRKGWGDKNIQYF.